The 27 T cell receptor beta chains listed next were all sequenced from one sample in a study of T cell responses to AZD1222 COVID-19 vaccine. Data came from immunoSEQ multiplex PCR; TCRdb stores just in-frame clones and leaves some out. The sample has more than 75,000 clones, 91% seen once. The sequencing used peripheral blood, collected on day 0 of AZD1222 vaccination. Receptors were obtained from an adult in good health.

CDR3 in amino acids: CASSPQSQQGSGNTIYF. The CDR3 DNA reads as TGTGCCAGCAGCCCCCAATCCCAACAAGGCTCTGGAAACACCATATATTTT. The chain uses TRBV7-8 and TRBJ1-3; D remains unclear. The CDR3 covers 17 residues. Germline V lookup: CDR1 SGHVS, CDR2 FQNEAQ. The V end was cut by 5 bases, the J end by 0 bases, with 17 bases between.

The rearrangement uses TRBV4-2 and TRBJ2-3; 11 bases map to TRBD2. The germline V gene has CDR1 LGHNA and CDR2 YNFKEQ. This CDR3 contains 15 residues. The ends lost 4 bases at V and 12 bases at J; junction bases unmatched: 12. CDR3: CASSPEDSGGAPQYF. The DNA for the CDR3 is TGTGCCAGCAGCCCGGAGGATAGCGGGGGGGCCCCACAGTATTTT.

The rearrangement links TRBV29-1 to TRBJ2-3; the match to TRBD1 covers 7 bases. The germline V gene has CDR1 SQVTM and CDR2 ANQGSEA. The CDR3 spans 11 residues. After removal of 7 bases from V and 5 bases from J, the junction contained 3 bases not matched to a gene. As DNA, the CDR3 is TGCAGCGGTTACAGGGGAGATACGCAGTATTTT. Translated: CSGYRGDTQYF.

The chain employs TRBV7-3 and TRBJ1-6, with D hard to call. The germline gives CDR1 SGHTA, CDR2 FQGTGA. The CDR3 runs to 14 residues. The V end was cut by 5 bases, the J end by 16 bases, with 21 bases between. The CDR3 nucleotides are TGTGCCAGCAGCCCAGGTCCGGCAACCCGCGAACTCCACTTT. Protein product: CASSPGPATRELHF.

The chain couples TRBV9 to TRBJ1-2; tentative D call: TRBD1 (6 bases). V shed 4 bases and J shed 6 bases, with 16 bases lying between them. CDR1 is SGDLS, CDR2 YYNGEE, per germline. There are 14 residues in the CDR3. The CDR3 spells CASSPPQGRHGYTF. CDR3 bases: TGTGCCAGCAGCCCTCCGCAGGGGAGGCATGGCTACACCTTC.

This chain connects TRBV4-2 to TRBJ1-6; D uncertain. V lost 3 bases and J 12 bases, leaving 12 bases between the germline ends. The CDR3 covers 13 residues. CDR1 and CDR2 from the germline V gene are LGHNA and YNFKEQ. In nucleotides, the CDR3 is TGTGCCAGCAGCCATAACCGCGTTGGACCCCTCCACTTT. Amino acid sequence: CASSHNRVGPLHF.

The chain joins TRBV28 to TRBJ1-4; TRBD1 is a possible D gene (6 bases). This CDR3 region has 17 residues. Trimming cost V 5 bases and J 6 bases, with 22 bases left between them. Looked up from germline, CDR1 is MDHEN and CDR2 is SYDVKM. CDR3 protein: CASSAPWGGRVDEKLFF. The CDR3 DNA is TGTGCCAGCAGTGCTCCCTGGGGGGGCAGGGTAGATGAAAAACTGTTTTTT. The whole variable domain, remainder taken from reference TRBV28 and TRBJ1-4, is DVKVTQSSRYLVKRTGEKVFLECVQDMDHENMFWYRQDPGLGLRLIYFSYDVKMKEKGDIPEGYSVSREKKERFSLILESASTNQTSMYLCASSAPWGGRVDEKLFFGSGTQLSVL.

The chain joins TRBV5-1 to TRBJ2-1, with D possibly being TRBD2 (6 bases). CDR3 length equals 15 residues. Germline V gene data show CDR1 as SGHRS and CDR2 as YFSETQ. Trimming took off 0 bases at V and 5 bases at J, with 12 bases between the two ends. This chain's CDR3 is CASSLDGRVNNEQFF. CDR3 bases: TGCGCCAGCAGCTTGGACGGGAGAGTCAACAATGAGCAGTTCTTC.

The rearrangement joins TRBV19 to TRBJ1-4; no firm D call. This CDR3 spans 14 amino acids. Between the trimmed V and J ends, which lost 5 bases and 8 bases, there was a span of 15 bases. Germline lookup yields CDR1 LNHDA and CDR2 SQIVND (reference sequence). CDR3 in DNA: TGTGCCAGTAGTCCCCGGCCATTTGGAGAAAAACTGTTTTTT. Protein: CASSPRPFGEKLFF.

The rearrangement uses TRBV7-2 and TRBJ1-2; tentatively, D is TRBD1 (6 bases). The germline CDR1 and CDR2 sequences are SGHTA and FQGNSA. The germline V and J ends were trimmed by 1 base and 8 bases, with 20 bases remaining between them. The CDR3 covers 16 residues. The CDR3, as DNA: TGTGCCAGCAGCTTAGGCGGACGACAGGCCTTTTTGGGCTACACCTTC. Residues: CASSLGGRQAFLGYTF.

This clone has just one count. J is TRBJ1-1 and V is TRBV27; no reliable D call. The CDR3 sequence is 13 residues long. Germline V gene data show CDR1 as MNHEY and CDR2 as SMNVEV (reference sequence). The V and J ends lost 2 bases and 2 bases respectively, with 6 bases between them. The CDR3 loop is CASSLRPNTEAFF. CDR3 nucleotides: TGTGCCAGCAGTTTAAGGCCCAACACTGAAGCTTTCTTT.

J is TRBJ2-7 and V is TRBV5-4; 8 bases align to TRBD2. The CDR3 sequence is 14 residues long. Unmatched junction bases numbered 5, after V lost 5 bases and J lost 1 base. Germline CDR1 and CDR2: SGHNT and YYREEE (reference sequence). The CDR3 protein is CASRDSGKSYEQYF. For the CDR3, the DNA is TGTGCCAGCAGAGATAGCGGGAAATCCTACGAGCAGTACTTC. Complete variable domain (other parts from reference TRBV5-4 and TRBJ2-7): ETGVTQSPTHLIKTRGQQVTLRCSSQSGHNTVSWYQQALGQGPQFIFQYYREEENGRGNFPPRFSGLQFPNYSSELNVNALELDDSALYLCASRDSGKSYEQYFGPGTRLTVT.

This CDR3 reads CASSTLGGNTEAFF. CDR3 bases: TGCGCCAGCAGCACCCTAGGAGGGAACACTGAAGCTTTCTTT. V and J are TRBV5-1 and TRBJ1-1, with D unclear. This CDR3 is 14 amino acids long. Germline lookup yields CDR1 SGHRS and CDR2 YFSETQ. Trimming pared 4 bases from V and 1 base from J, leaving 11 bases between. Drawing the rest from reference TRBV5-1 and TRBJ1-1, the complete variable domain is KAGVTQTPRYLIKTRGQQVTLSCSPISGHRSVSWYQQTPGQGLQFLFEYFSETQRNKGNFPGRFSGRQFSNSRSEMNVSTLELGDSALYLCASSTLGGNTEAFFGQGTRLTVV.

This sequence joins TRBV25-1 and TRBJ1-5; D may be TRBD1 (5 bases). The CDR3 has 14 residues. Per the germline V gene, CDR1 is MGHDK and CDR2 is SYGVNS. V was pared by 6 bases and J by 0 bases, with 9 bases between. The CDR3 spells CASSRATSNQPQHF. The CDR3 bases are TGTGCCAGCAGCAGGGCAACTAGCAATCAGCCCCAGCATTTT.

V gene TRBV4-1 combines with J gene TRBJ2-5; D not certain. The CDR3 length is 16 residues. CDR1 and CDR2 (germline): MGHRA, YSYEKL. Trimming cost V 5 bases and J 2 bases, with 18 bases left between them. The CDR3 DNA reads TGCGCCAGCAGCTACCCCCGAGGCGGCTCTCAAGAGACCCAGTACTTC. It translates to CASSYPRGGSQETQYF.

The CDR3 DNA is TGTGCCAGCAGCTTAGGCTATCCACCCGGAAACACCATATATTTT. This sequence encodes CASSLGYPPGNTIYF. The chain joins TRBV13 to TRBJ1-3, with D unresolved. Trimming shortened V by 0 bases and J by 4 bases, and 10 bases separated the two germline ends. This CDR3 region has 15 residues. Germline CDR1 is PRHDT and CDR2 is FYEKMQ (reference sequence).

This clone was observed a single time. The chain recombines TRBV5-5 with TRBJ1-5; 9 nucleotides match TRBD1. The length of the CDR3 is 15 residues. Germline V CDR1 and CDR2: SGHKS, YYEKEE (reference sequence). Unmatched junction bases numbered 3, after V lost 5 bases and J lost 0 bases. DNA of the CDR3: TGTGCCAGCAGACGACAGGGGGATAGCAATCAGCCCCAGCATTTT. This translates into CASRRQGDSNQPQHF.

CDR3 amino acids: CASSEGPPGGGYGYTF. The CDR3 nucleotides are TGTGCCAGCAGTGAAGGTCCCCCGGGAGGCGGCTATGGCTACACCTTC. The chain has TRBV6-1 and TRBJ1-2; D is ambiguous. The CDR3 is made up of 16 amino acids. CDR1 is MNHNS, CDR2 SASEGT, per germline. Trimming pared 1 base from V and 4 bases from J, leaving 16 bases between.

In its sample, this clone was seen once. The chain couples TRBV24-1 to TRBJ2-3; D is uncertain. The length of the CDR3 is 13 residues. The V end was cut by 5 bases, the J end by 0 bases, with 5 bases between. CDR1 is KGHDR, CDR2 SFDVKD, per germline. The CDR3 here is CATSGGSTDTQYF. DNA for the CDR3: TGTGCCACCAGTGGGGGTAGCACAGATACGCAGTATTTT.

This rearrangement joins TRBV5-1 to TRBJ2-3; 13 bases line up with TRBD2. Trimming at V came to 2 bases and at J to 3 bases, leaving 12 bases not matched to a gene. CDR1 and CDR2 (germline): SGHRS, YFSETQ. This CDR3 is built from 19 residues. CDR3 residues: CASSFLQRLAGGVTDTQYF. The CDR3 DNA sequence: TGCGCCAGCAGCTTCCTTCAAAGACTAGCGGGAGGAGTAACAGATACGCAGTATTTT.

J is TRBJ1-1 and V is TRBV19; 8 nucleotides line up with TRBD1. This CDR3 is built from 15 residues. V lost 5 bases, J lost 1 base, and 6 bases stayed unmatched. Germline lookup yields CDR1 LNHDA and CDR2 SQIVND (reference sequence). CDR3 protein: CASSGRGRGNTEAFF. As DNA, the CDR3 is TGTGCCAGTAGTGGCAGGGGGCGCGGGAACACTGAAGCTTTCTTT.

The V gene is TRBV28, the J gene TRBJ2-3; TRBD2 matches at 12 bases. CDR3 length: 14 amino acids. Trimming removed 6 bases from V and 3 bases from J; junction bases left unmatched: 1. The germline gives CDR1 MDHEN, CDR2 SYDVKM. The CDR3 reads CASRTSGSTDTQYF. Here the CDR3 DNA reads TGTGCCAGCAGGACTAGCGGGAGTACAGATACGCAGTATTTT.

The chain recombines TRBV27 with TRBJ2-7; TRBD2 might be the D (5 bases). V was trimmed by 2 bases and J by 10 bases, leaving 15 bases between them. This CDR3 contains 13 residues. The V gene's germline CDR1 is MNHEY and CDR2 SMNVEV (reference sequence). The DNA for the CDR3 is TGTGCCAGCAGTTTAGTCCGGGATTTGGGACAGTACTTC. This translates into CASSLVRDLGQYF.

The rearrangement links TRBV19 to TRBJ1-5; 7 bases align to TRBD1. Looked up from germline, CDR1 is LNHDA and CDR2 is SQIVND (reference sequence). This CDR3 contains 15 residues. Trimming removed 1 base from V and 7 bases from J; junction bases left unmatched: 7. The CDR3 nucleotides read TGTGCCAGTAGTATAGCGGGGACAGCTTACCAGCCCCAGCATTTT. It is translated as CASSIAGTAYQPQHF. Together with reference TRBV19 and TRBJ1-5, the CDR3 gives the full variable domain: DGGITQSPKYLFRKEGQNVTLSCEQNLNHDAMYWYRQDPGQGLRLIYYSQIVNDFQKGDIAEGYSVSREKKESFPLTVTSAQKNPTAFYLCASSIAGTAYQPQHFGDGTRLSIL.

This clone appeared a single time. The J gene is TRBJ1-3, the V gene TRBV19; possibly TRBD1 for D (5 bases). Germline V gene data show CDR1 as LNHDA and CDR2 as SQIVND (reference sequence). The CDR3 extends over 16 amino acids. The V end lost 4 bases, the J end lost 2 bases, and 15 bases lay between the germline ends. The CDR3 here is CASSTYPIRAGNTIYF. The DNA of the CDR3 is TGTGCCAGTAGTACGTACCCCATCAGGGCTGGAAACACCATATATTTT.

This chain connects TRBV6-5 to TRBJ2-6; possible D gene TRBD2, 6 bases. The germline CDR1 and CDR2 sequences are MNHEY and SVGAGI. Trimming left V 10 bases short and J 0 bases short, with 7 bases between. CDR3 length equals 13 residues. For the CDR3, the DNA is TGTGCCACGGGAGACTCTGGGGCCAACGTCCTGACTTTC. Translating it yields CATGDSGANVLTF.

The rearrangement links TRBV12-3 or TRBV12-4 to TRBJ1-6; no definite D call. Trimming cost V 7 bases and J 8 bases, with 9 bases left between them. The CDR3 is 12 amino acids. The CDR3 bases are TGTGCCAGCACCTTTCGTGATTCACCCCTCCACTTT. It translates to CASTFRDSPLHF.